One sample yielded the 2 T cell receptor beta chains listed below, sequenced in a study of shared clonotypes between healthy human individuals. The data were produced by immunoSEQ multiplex PCR, yet TCRdb's version contains in-frame clones alone and is incomplete. The sample comprises millions of clones, more than 90% of which are singletons, and over 0.12% rests with the top ten. Material for sequencing was naive CD4+ T cells sorted from blood. Subset in this sample: CD45RA+ positively selected. Source of these receptors: a man aged 18 to 35 in good health.

The rearrangement links TRBV6-6 to TRBJ1-5, with D perhaps matching TRBD1 (5 bases). This CDR3 spans 13 amino acids. Deletions cut 6 bases from V and 3 bases from J, with 9 bases between. CDR1 and CDR2 from the germline V gene are MNHNY and SVGAGI (reference sequence). CDR3 bases: TGTGCCAGCAGGCCGGGGCTCAATCAGCCCCAGCATTTT. The encoded protein is CASRPGLNQPQHF.

The chain carries TRBV5-1 and TRBJ2-7; 10 nucleotides align to TRBD1. This CDR3 comprises 20 residues. The V segment lost 4 bases and the J segment 1 base; nucleotides outside the gene matches: 20. From germline, CDR1 is SGHRS and CDR2 YFSETQ. The CDR3 sequence: CASSQGTGAVQAATSYEQYF. CDR3 DNA: TGCGCCAGCAGCCAAGGGACAGGGGCGGTCCAAGCGGCTACTTCCTACGAGCAGTACTTC.